Given below is one TCR beta chain in context. Sequencing used immunoSEQ multiplex PCR; TCRdb keeps in-frame clones, though not all of them. The sample carries about 61,000 clones, about 94% recorded once. The CDR3 runs 13 residues. With 2 bases removed from V and 8 bases from J, the gap between germline ends came to 12 bases. Germline V gene lookup returns CDR1 MNHEY and CDR2 SMNVEV (reference sequence). The data belong to a study of T cell changes during pregnancy in multiple sclerosis. The chain employs TRBV27 and TRBJ1-2, with a weak D call TRBD1 (5 bases). The TCR comes from a female donor with multiple sclerosis, enrolled in a pregnancy study. This specimen was CD8+ T cells from peripheral blood mononuclear cells, taken in the third trimester of pregnancy. This chain's CDR3 is CASSLSPGSGYTF. The CDR3 region has the DNA TGTGCCAGCAGTTTAAGCCCAGGGTCCGGCTACACCTTC.